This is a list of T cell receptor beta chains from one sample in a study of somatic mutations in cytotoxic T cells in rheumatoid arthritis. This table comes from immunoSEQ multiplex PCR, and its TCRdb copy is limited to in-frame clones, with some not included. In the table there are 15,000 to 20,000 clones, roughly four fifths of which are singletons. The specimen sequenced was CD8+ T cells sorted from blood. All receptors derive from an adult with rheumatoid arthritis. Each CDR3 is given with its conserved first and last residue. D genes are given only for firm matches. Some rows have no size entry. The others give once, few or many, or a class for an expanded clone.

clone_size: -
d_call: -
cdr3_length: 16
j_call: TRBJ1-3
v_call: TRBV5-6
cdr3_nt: TGTGCCAGCAGCTTGGGCGCGCTGGGGCGTGGAAACACCATATATTTT
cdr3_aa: CASSLGALGRGNTIYF

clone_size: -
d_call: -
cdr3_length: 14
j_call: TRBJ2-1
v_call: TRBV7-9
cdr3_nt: TGTGCCAGCAGCTTGGGATACTCCTACAATGAGCAGTTCTTC
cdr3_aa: CASSLGYSYNEQFF

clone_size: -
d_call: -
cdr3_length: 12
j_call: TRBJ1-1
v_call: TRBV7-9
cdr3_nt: TGTGCCAGCAGCTTCACGGTCACTGAAGCTTTCTTT
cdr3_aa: CASSFTVTEAFF

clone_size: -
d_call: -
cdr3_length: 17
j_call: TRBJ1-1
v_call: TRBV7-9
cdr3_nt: TGTGCCAGCAGCTCCTCCTTAAGGCAGGGCGCTTTCACTGAAGCTTTCTTT
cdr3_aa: CASSSSLRQGAFTEAFF

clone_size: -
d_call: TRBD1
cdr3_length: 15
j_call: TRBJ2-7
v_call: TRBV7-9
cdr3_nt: TGTGCCAGCAGCATCGAGACAGGGACCCTCTACGAGCAGTACTTC
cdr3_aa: CASSIETGTLYEQYF

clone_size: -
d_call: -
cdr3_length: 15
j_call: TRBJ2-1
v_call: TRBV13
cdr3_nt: TGTGCCAGCAGCTTAAATGACCAAAACCCCCCCCAGCAGTTCTTC
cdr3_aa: CASSLNDQNPPQQFF

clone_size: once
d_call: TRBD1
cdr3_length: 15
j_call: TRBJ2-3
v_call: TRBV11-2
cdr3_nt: TGTGCCAGCAGCACCAGGGACAGGGGAGGAGATACGCAGTATTTT
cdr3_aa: CASSTRDRGGDTQYF

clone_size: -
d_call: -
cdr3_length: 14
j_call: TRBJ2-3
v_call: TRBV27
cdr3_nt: TGTGCCAGCAGTTGGGGGGGCGAGGGAGATACGCAGTATTTT
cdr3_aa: CASSWGGEGDTQYF

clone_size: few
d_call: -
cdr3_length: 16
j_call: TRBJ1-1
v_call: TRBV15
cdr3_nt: TGTGCCACCAGCAGAGCAGACCGGGCCAGAGGCGCTGAAGCTTTCTTT
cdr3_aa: CATSRADRARGAEAFF

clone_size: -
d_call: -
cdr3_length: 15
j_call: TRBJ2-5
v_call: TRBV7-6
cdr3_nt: TGTGCCAGCAGCTTATTCTCGGGCCTTTTAGAGACCCAGTACTTC
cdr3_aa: CASSLFSGLLETQYF

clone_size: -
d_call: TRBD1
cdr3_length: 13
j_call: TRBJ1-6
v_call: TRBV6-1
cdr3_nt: TGTGCCAGCAGTCCCCAGGGGGCATCACCCCTCCACTTT
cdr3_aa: CASSPQGASPLHF

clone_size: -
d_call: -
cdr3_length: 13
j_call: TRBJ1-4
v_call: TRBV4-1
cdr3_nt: TGCGCCTCGTCGAGCGGACATAATGAAAAACTGTTTTTT
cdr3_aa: CASSSGHNEKLFF

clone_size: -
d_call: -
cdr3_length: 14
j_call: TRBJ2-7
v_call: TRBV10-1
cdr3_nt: TGCGCCAGCAGTGAGTCATTTACTGGGGGCGAGCAGTACTTC
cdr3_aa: CASSESFTGGEQYF

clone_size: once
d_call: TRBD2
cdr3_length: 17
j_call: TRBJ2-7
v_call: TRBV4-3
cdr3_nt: TGCGCCAGCAGCCTAGGGACTAGCGGGGATTTCTCCTACGAGCAGTACTTC
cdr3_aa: CASSLGTSGDFSYEQYF

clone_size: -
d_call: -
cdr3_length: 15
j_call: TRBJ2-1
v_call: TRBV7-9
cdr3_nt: TGTGCCAGCAGCCCACTGGGGAACCTTGTCGATGAGCAGTTCTTC
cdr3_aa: CASSPLGNLVDEQFF

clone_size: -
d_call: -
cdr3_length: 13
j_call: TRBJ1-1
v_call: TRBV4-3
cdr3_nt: TGCGCCAGCAGCCAAGGTCCCTACACTGAAGCTTTCTTT
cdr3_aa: CASSQGPYTEAFF

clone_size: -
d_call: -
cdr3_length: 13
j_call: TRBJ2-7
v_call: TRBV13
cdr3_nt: TGTGCCAGCAGCTCAAGACAGACCTACGAGCAGTACTTC
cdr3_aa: CASSSRQTYEQYF

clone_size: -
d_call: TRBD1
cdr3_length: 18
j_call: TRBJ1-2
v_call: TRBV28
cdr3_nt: TGTGCCAGCAGTTTGAATTTCCGGGACAGGGATTATGCCGGTGGCTACACCTTC
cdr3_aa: CASSLNFRDRDYAGGYTF

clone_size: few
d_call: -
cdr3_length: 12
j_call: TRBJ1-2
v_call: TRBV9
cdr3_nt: TGTGCCAGCAGCCTCGCCGGCTATGGCTACACCTTC
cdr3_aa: CASSLAGYGYTF

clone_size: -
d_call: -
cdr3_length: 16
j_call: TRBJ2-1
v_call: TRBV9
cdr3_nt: TGTGCCAGCAGCGCCCATAGGAGCTACGGAGGGAATGAGCAGTTCTTC
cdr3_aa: CASSAHRSYGGNEQFF

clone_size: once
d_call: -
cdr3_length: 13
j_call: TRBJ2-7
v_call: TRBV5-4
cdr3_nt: TGTGCCAGCAGCTTCTTCGACTCCTACGAGCAGTACTTC
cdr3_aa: CASSFFDSYEQYF

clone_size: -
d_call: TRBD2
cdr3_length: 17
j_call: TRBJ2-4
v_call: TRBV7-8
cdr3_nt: TGTGCCAGCAGACCTCTAGCGGGAGGGCCCTCGACAAACATTCAGTACTTC
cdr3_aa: CASRPLAGGPSTNIQYF

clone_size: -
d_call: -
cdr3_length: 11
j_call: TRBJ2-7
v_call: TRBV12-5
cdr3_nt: TGTGCTAGTGGTTTGACTCCCGGGCAGTACTTC
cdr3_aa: CASGLTPGQYF

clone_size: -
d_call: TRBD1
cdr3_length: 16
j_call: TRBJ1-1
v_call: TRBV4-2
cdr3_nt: TGTGCCAGCAGCCAAGTCAGGGGGGCCATGAACACTGAAGCTTTCTTT
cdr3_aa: CASSQVRGAMNTEAFF

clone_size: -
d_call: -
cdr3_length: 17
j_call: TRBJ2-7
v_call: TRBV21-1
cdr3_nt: TGTGCCAGCCCCCGTTGCGGCAGAGTATCCCTTACCTACGAGCAGTACTTC
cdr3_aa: CASPRCGRVSLTYEQYF

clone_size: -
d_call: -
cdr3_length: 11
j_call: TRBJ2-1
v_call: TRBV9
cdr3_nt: TGTGCCAGCTCCGGTAGCAATGAGCAGTTCTTC
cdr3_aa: CASSGSNEQFF

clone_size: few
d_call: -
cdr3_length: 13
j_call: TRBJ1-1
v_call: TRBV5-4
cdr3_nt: TGTGCCAGCAGCCACCAGGGGAACACTGAAGCTTTCTTT
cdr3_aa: CASSHQGNTEAFF

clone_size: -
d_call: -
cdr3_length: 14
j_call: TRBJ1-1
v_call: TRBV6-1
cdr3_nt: TGTGCCAGCAGTGAAGTTAACCGGAACACTGAAGCTTTCTTT
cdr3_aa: CASSEVNRNTEAFF

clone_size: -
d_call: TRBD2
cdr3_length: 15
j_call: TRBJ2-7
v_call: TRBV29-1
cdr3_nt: TGCAGCGTTGACGGGACTAGCGGGAGTTTGTACGAGCAGTACTTC
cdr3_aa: CSVDGTSGSLYEQYF

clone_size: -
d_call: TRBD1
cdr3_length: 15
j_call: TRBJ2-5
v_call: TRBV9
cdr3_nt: TGTGCCAGCAGCCCCGCCCTCTCCAGGGGGCAGACCCAGTACTTC
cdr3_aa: CASSPALSRGQTQYF

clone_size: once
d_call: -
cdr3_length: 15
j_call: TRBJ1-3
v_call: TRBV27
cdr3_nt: TGTGCCAGCAGTTTAGGGGCAGGATTTGGAAACACCATATATTTT
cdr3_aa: CASSLGAGFGNTIYF

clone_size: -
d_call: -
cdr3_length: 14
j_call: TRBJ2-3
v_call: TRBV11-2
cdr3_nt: TGTGCCAGCAGCTTAGGGATGGAGTTAGCTACGCAGTATTTT
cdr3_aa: CASSLGMELATQYF

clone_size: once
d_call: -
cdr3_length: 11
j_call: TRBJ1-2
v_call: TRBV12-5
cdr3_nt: TGTGCTAGTGGTTTGGGGCTTGGCTACACCTTC
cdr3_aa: CASGLGLGYTF

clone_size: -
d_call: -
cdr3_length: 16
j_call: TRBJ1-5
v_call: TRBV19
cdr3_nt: TGTGCCAGTAGTGGACAACTCCTACTGAGCAATCAGCCCCAGCATTTT
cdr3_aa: CASSGQLLLSNQPQHF

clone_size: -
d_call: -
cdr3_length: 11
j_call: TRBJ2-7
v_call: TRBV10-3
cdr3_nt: TGTGCCATCAGTCCCAGCCAAGAGCAGTACTTC
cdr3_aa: CAISPSQEQYF

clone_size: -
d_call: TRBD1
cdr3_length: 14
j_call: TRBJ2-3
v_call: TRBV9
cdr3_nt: TGTGCCAGCAGCGTAGGACAGGGCCCAAGGACGCAGTATTTT
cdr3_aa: CASSVGQGPRTQYF

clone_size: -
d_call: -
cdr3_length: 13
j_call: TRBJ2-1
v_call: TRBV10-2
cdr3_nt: TGCGCCAGCAGGCTAGCGCCGAACAATGAGCAGTTCTTC
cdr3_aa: CASRLAPNNEQFF

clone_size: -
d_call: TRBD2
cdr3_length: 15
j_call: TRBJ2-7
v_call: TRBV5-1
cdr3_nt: TGCGCCAGCAGCTTGGCGCTAGCGGGAGTCTACGAGCAGTACTTC
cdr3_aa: CASSLALAGVYEQYF

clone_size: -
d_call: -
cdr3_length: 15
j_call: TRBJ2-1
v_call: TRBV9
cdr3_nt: TGTGCCAGCAGCGTAGGGTCAAGCTCCTACAATGAGCAGTTCTTC
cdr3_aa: CASSVGSSSYNEQFF

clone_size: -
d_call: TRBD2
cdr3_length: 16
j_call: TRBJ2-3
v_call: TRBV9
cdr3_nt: TGTGCCAGCAGCGTAGCCCCCGGGGGGAGCACAGATACGCAGTATTTT
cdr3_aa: CASSVAPGGSTDTQYF

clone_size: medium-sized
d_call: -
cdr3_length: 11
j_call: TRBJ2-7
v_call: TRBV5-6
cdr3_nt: TGTGCCAGCAGCTTGGGTTACGAGCAGTACTTC
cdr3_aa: CASSLGYEQYF

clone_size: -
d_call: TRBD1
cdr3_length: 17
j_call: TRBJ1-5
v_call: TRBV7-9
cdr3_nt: TGTGCCAGCAGCTTAGCGCTAGGAGGGGGCGAGGGTCAGCCCCAGCATTTT
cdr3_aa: CASSLALGGGEGQPQHF

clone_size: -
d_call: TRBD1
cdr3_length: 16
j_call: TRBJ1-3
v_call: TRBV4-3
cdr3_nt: TGCGCCAGCAGCCTTTCGGACAGGCGGACTGGAAACACCATATATTTT
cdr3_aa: CASSLSDRRTGNTIYF

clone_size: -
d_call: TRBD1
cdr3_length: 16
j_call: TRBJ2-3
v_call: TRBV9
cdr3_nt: TGTGCCAGCAGCGATGACAGGGTGTGGGGCACAGATACGCAGTATTTT
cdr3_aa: CASSDDRVWGTDTQYF

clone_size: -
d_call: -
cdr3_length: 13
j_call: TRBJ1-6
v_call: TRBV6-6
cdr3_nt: TGTGCCAGCAGATACGACCTGGGCTCACCCCTCCACTTT
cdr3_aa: CASRYDLGSPLHF

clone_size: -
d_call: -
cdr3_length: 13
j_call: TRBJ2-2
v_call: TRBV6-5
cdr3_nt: TGTGCCAGCAGTTTCCTAAGGGCTGGGGAGCTGTTTTTT
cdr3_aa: CASSFLRAGELFF

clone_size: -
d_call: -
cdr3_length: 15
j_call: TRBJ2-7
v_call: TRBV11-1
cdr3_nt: TGTGCCAGCAGCTTAAGCGGTCCAGGCTCCTACGAGCAGTACTTC
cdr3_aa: CASSLSGPGSYEQYF

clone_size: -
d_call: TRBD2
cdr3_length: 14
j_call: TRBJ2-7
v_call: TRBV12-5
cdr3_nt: TGTGCTAGTGGTTTGACTAGCGGGAACTACGAGCAGTACTTC
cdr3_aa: CASGLTSGNYEQYF

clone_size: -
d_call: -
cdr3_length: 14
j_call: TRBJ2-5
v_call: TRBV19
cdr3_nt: TGTGCCAGTAGTATAACTCCAGGGTCCGAGACCCAGTACTTC
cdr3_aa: CASSITPGSETQYF

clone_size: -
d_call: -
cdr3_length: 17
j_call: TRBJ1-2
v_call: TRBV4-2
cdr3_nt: TGTGCCAGCAGCCAAGGGAGGACAGCCTGGACCAACTATGGCTACACCTTC
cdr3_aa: CASSQGRTAWTNYGYTF

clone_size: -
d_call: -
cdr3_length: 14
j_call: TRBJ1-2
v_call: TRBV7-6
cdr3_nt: TGTGCCAGCAGCTTAGGCTCAGGGAACTATGGCTACACCTTC
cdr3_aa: CASSLGSGNYGYTF

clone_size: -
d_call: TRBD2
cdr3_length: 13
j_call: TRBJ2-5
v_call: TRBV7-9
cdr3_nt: TGTGCCAGCAGCTTTCATAGCGGGGAGACCCAGTACTTC
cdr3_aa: CASSFHSGETQYF